These T cell receptor beta chains were read from a single sample in a study of radiotherapy plus CTLA-4 blockade in lung cancer. This table comes from immunoSEQ multiplex PCR, and its TCRdb copy is limited to in-frame clones, with some not included. Of about 56,000 clones listed, under 80% are singletons. The specimen comprised peripheral blood, sampled from a patient treated with radiotherapy plus ipilimumab. All receptors derive from a human donor with non-small cell lung cancer who had a complete response to radiotherapy plus ipilimumab. The CDR3 runs from the conserved cysteine through the conserved F or W. The D gene is left open where the match is weak. Size is omitted from some rows. Given values are once, few, many or a class for expanded clones.

V: TRBV10-1
size: .
D: TRBD2
J: TRBJ2-1
DNA: TGCGCCAGCAGTGATCCCCCCGGGACTAGCGGGAGCAATGAGCAGTTCTTC
CDR3: CASSDPPGTSGSNEQFF

V: TRBV2
size: .
D: .
J: TRBJ1-5
DNA: TGTGCCAGCAGTGAAGCGCGCCAAGCCCAGCATTTT
CDR3: CASSEARQAQHF

V: TRBV30
size: .
D: .
J: TRBJ1-6
DNA: TGTGCCTGGAGCGCTCACCCCTGGGAGGTCCACTTT
CDR3: CAWSAHPWEVHF

V: TRBV23-1
size: many
D: TRBD1
J: TRBJ2-7
DNA: TGCGCCAGCAGGCTCCGACCAGGGGGCAACCTCTCCTACGAGCAGTACTTC
CDR3: CASRLRPGGNLSYEQYF

V: TRBV25-1
size: .
D: .
J: TRBJ1-1
DNA: TGTGCCAGCAACCCACAGGGATTGAACACTGAAGCTTTCTTT
CDR3: CASNPQGLNTEAFF

V: TRBV7-2
size: .
D: TRBD1
J: TRBJ1-5
DNA: TGTGCCAGCAGCCCGGGGACAGGGGGCCTCGGTCAGCCCCAGCATTTT
CDR3: CASSPGTGGLGQPQHF

V: TRBV19
size: .
D: .
J: TRBJ1-2
DNA: TGTGCCAGTAGTATTCCGGGGGTGAGCTATGGCTACACCTTC
CDR3: CASSIPGVSYGYTF

V: TRBV7-8
size: .
D: .
J: TRBJ1-5
DNA: TGTGCCAGCAGCTTAGAGGGGGGGATTCAGCCCCAGCATTTT
CDR3: CASSLEGGIQPQHF

V: TRBV7-2
size: .
D: TRBD2
J: TRBJ2-3
DNA: TGTGCCAGCAGCCGACTACTAGCGACTAGCACAGATACGCAGTATTTT
CDR3: CASSRLLATSTDTQYF

V: TRBV2
size: .
D: TRBD2
J: TRBJ2-1
DNA: TGTGCCAGCAGGGGACTAGCGGGCAATGAGCAGTTCTTC
CDR3: CASRGLAGNEQFF

V: TRBV6-5
size: .
D: TRBD2
J: TRBJ2-7
DNA: TGTGCCAGCAGTACGGGGGGTTACGAGCAGTACTTC
CDR3: CASSTGGYEQYF

V: TRBV4-3
size: .
D: TRBD2
J: TRBJ2-1
DNA: TGCGCCAGCAGCCAAGAGTTGTTGACTAGCTTCTACAATGAGCAGTTCTTC
CDR3: CASSQELLTSFYNEQFF

V: TRBV7-2
size: .
D: .
J: TRBJ1-1
DNA: TGTGCCAGCAGCTTAGATCGACAGTCTACTGAAGCTTTCTTT
CDR3: CASSLDRQSTEAFF

V: TRBV5-1
size: once
D: TRBD1
J: TRBJ2-5
DNA: TGCGCCACCGGAAGGACAGGAGGTCAAGAGACCCAGTACTTC
CDR3: CATGRTGGQETQYF

V: TRBV27
size: .
D: .
J: TRBJ2-5
DNA: TGTGCCAGCAGTTTTGCCCGACGGGTAGGAGAGACCCAGTACTTC
CDR3: CASSFARRVGETQYF

V: TRBV6-5
size: .
D: TRBD1
J: TRBJ1-1
DNA: TGTGCCAGCAGTTCACACGGAGGACAGGAGAACACTGAAGCTTTCTTT
CDR3: CASSSHGGQENTEAFF

V: TRBV7-6
size: .
D: .
J: TRBJ1-1
DNA: TGTGCCAGCAGCTTAGCACAGGGAGACACTGAAGCTTTCTTT
CDR3: CASSLAQGDTEAFF

V: TRBV6-1
size: once
D: .
J: TRBJ1-6
DNA: TGTGCCAGCAGTGAACGTTGGCAGGGAAATTCACCCCTCCACTTT
CDR3: CASSERWQGNSPLHF

V: TRBV4-3
size: .
D: TRBD1
J: TRBJ2-5
DNA: TGCGCCAGCAGCCAAGATAGGACAGGCGGAGAGACCCAGTACTTC
CDR3: CASSQDRTGGETQYF

V: TRBV18
size: .
D: .
J: TRBJ1-5
DNA: TGTGCCAGCTCACGGGACTTCAATCAGCCCCAGCATTTT
CDR3: CASSRDFNQPQHF

V: TRBV15
size: .
D: .
J: TRBJ1-4
DNA: TGTGCCACCAGCAGAGATGGTAGGACACCCGCACTGTTTTTT
CDR3: CATSRDGRTPALFF

V: TRBV19
size: .
D: .
J: TRBJ2-2
DNA: TGTGCCAGTGCCCCGAGGAACACCGGGGAGCTGTTTTTT
CDR3: CASAPRNTGELFF

V: TRBV2
size: .
D: .
J: TRBJ2-5
DNA: TGTGCCAGCAATAGAGCGTCAGAGACCCAGTACTTC
CDR3: CASNRASETQYF

V: TRBV6-5
size: .
D: TRBD1
J: TRBJ2-7
DNA: TGTGCCAGCAGGGAGACAGGGGGGGCCTACGAGCAGTACTTC
CDR3: CASRETGGAYEQYF

V: TRBV5-5
size: .
D: TRBD1
J: TRBJ1-2
DNA: TGTGCCAGCACCGGGACAGGGGACTATGGCTACACCTTC
CDR3: CASTGTGDYGYTF

V: TRBV10-3
size: .
D: .
J: TRBJ1-6
DNA: TGTGCCGTAAATACAGGGTCTAATTCACCCCTCCACTTT
CDR3: CAVNTGSNSPLHF

V: TRBV30
size: .
D: TRBD1
J: TRBJ2-7
DNA: TGTGCCTGGAGTGTGAAGGACAGGGCGGGCGAGCAGTACTTC
CDR3: CAWSVKDRAGEQYF

V: TRBV19
size: .
D: TRBD1
J: TRBJ1-4
DNA: TGTGCCAGTAGTCCACCGGGACAGGGGACTGAAAAACTGTTTTTT
CDR3: CASSPPGQGTEKLFF

V: TRBV10-3
size: few
D: TRBD1
J: TRBJ1-1
DNA: TGTGCCATCAGTGCAGACAGGGAGAACACTGAAGCTTTCTTT
CDR3: CAISADRENTEAFF

V: TRBV19
size: few
D: .
J: TRBJ1-1
DNA: TGTGCCAGTACTCAGGGAGGCAGTGAGGCTTTCTTT
CDR3: CASTQGGSEAFF

V: TRBV9
size: .
D: TRBD1
J: TRBJ1-6
DNA: TGTGCCAGCAGCGCGCAACAGGGGGATAATTCACCCCTCCACTTT
CDR3: CASSAQQGDNSPLHF

V: TRBV20-1
size: .
D: .
J: TRBJ1-2
DNA: TGCAGTGCTCTTGGCTACACCTTC
CDR3: CSALGYTF

V: TRBV10-3
size: .
D: TRBD1
J: TRBJ2-1
DNA: TGTGCCATCAGTTTAAACAGGGGCCCCGGGCAGTTCTTC
CDR3: CAISLNRGPGQFF

V: TRBV19
size: once
D: TRBD1
J: TRBJ1-2
DNA: TGTGCCAGTACCCCGGGACAGGGCTTATATGGCTACACCTTC
CDR3: CASTPGQGLYGYTF

V: TRBV13
size: once
D: .
J: TRBJ1-1
DNA: TGTGCCAGCAGCTCGTTCAACACTGAAGCTTTCTTT
CDR3: CASSSFNTEAFF

V: TRBV6-1
size: .
D: TRBD2
J: TRBJ2-1
DNA: TGTGCCAGTGGGGTATCCAGCGGGGACAATGAGCAGTTCTTC
CDR3: CASGVSSGDNEQFF

V: TRBV5-1
size: .
D: .
J: TRBJ2-7
DNA: TGCGCCAGCAGCGGACTGAACTCCTACGAGCAGTACTTC
CDR3: CASSGLNSYEQYF

V: TRBV7-2
size: few
D: TRBD1
J: TRBJ1-5
DNA: TGTGCCAGCAGCCCATACAGGGGCGATCAGCCCCAGCATTTT
CDR3: CASSPYRGDQPQHF

V: TRBV7-2
size: .
D: .
J: TRBJ1-5
DNA: TGTGCCAGCAGCGACAGGAGTCATCAGCCCCAGCATTTT
CDR3: CASSDRSHQPQHF

V: TRBV15
size: .
D: TRBD2
J: TRBJ2-1
DNA: TGTGCCACCAGCAGAGAGAAAAAACTAGCGGGGGCCCATTACAATGAGCAGTTCTTC
CDR3: CATSREKKLAGAHYNEQFF

V: TRBV18
size: once
D: TRBD1
J: TRBJ1-1
DNA: TGTGCCAGCTCACCTCCAGGGGGGCCCCTATCACAGGGAGCTTTCTTT
CDR3: CASSPPGGPLSQGAFF

V: TRBV18
size: .
D: .
J: TRBJ2-1
DNA: TGTGCCAGCTCACCGGGAGCCCCTCACAATGAGCAGTTCTTC
CDR3: CASSPGAPHNEQFF

V: TRBV5-1
size: .
D: .
J: TRBJ1-2
DNA: TGCGCCAGCAGACTTCTGACAGGCTTTAACTATGGCTACACCTTC
CDR3: CASRLLTGFNYGYTF

V: TRBV25-1
size: .
D: .
J: TRBJ2-7
DNA: TGTGCCAGCGCGTCCCGGGGGTCTGGGGACGAGCAGTACTTC
CDR3: CASASRGSGDEQYF

V: TRBV6-1
size: .
D: .
J: TRBJ1-5
DNA: TGTGCCAGCAGTGAAGCGGCAGGGGGCAATCAGCCCCAGCATTTT
CDR3: CASSEAAGGNQPQHF

V: TRBV5-1
size: .
D: .
J: TRBJ1-1
DNA: TGCGCCAGCAGGTCCGACAGGAACACTGAAGCTTTCTTT
CDR3: CASRSDRNTEAFF

V: TRBV7-9
size: .
D: TRBD2
J: TRBJ2-1
DNA: TGTGCCAGCAGCTTAGGGACTAGCGGGGGGGCGATCGTCGACAATGAGCAGTTCTTC
CDR3: CASSLGTSGGAIVDNEQFF

V: TRBV25-1
size: .
D: .
J: TRBJ2-3
DNA: TGTGCCAGCAGTGAAGCAAGGGGTGGGGGCACAGATACGCAGTATTTT
CDR3: CASSEARGGGTDTQYF